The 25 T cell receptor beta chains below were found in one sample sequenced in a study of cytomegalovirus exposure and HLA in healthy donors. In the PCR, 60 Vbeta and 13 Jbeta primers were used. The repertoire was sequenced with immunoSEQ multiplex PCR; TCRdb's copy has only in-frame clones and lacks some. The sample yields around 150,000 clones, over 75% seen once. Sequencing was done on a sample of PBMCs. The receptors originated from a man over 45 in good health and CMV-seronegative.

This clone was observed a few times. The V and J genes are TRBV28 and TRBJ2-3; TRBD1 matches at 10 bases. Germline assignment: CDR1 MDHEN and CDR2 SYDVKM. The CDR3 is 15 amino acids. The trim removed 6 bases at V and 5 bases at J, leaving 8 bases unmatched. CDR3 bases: TGTGCCAGCAGACGACAGGGGGCCGGGGGAGATACGCAGTATTTT. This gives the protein CASRRQGAGGDTQYF.

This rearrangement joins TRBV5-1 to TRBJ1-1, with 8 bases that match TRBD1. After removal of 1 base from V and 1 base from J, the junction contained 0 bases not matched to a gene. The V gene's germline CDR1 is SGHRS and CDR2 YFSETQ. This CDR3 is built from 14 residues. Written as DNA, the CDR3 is TGCGCCAGCAGCTTGACAGGGGGGAACACTGAAGCTTTCTTT. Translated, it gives CASSLTGGNTEAFF.

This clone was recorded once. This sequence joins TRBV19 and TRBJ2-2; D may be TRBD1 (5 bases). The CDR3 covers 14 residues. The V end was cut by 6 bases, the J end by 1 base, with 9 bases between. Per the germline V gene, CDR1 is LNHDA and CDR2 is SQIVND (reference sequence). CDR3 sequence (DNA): TGTGCCAGTAGGTGGCAGGGGAACACCGGGGAGCTGTTTTTT. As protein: CASRWQGNTGELFF.

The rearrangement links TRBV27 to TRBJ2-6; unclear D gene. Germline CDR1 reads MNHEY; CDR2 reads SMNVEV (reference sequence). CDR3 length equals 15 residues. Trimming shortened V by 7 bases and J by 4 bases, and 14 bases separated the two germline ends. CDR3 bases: TGTGCCAGCACTCTTACCACTGCCGGGGCCAACGTCCTGACTTTC. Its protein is CASTLTTAGANVLTF. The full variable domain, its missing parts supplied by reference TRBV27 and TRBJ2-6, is EAQVTQNPRYLITVTGKKLTVTCSQNMNHEYMSWYRQDPGLGLRQIYYSMNVEVTDKGDVPEGYKVSRKEKRNFPLILESPSPNQTSLYFCASTLTTAGANVLTFGAGSRLTVL.

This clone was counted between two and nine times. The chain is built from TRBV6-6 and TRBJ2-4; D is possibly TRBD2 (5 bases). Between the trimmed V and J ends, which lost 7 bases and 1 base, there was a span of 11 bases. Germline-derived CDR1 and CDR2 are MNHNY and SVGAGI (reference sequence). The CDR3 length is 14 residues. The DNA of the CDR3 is TGTGCCAGCACCCCTCCTAGCGCCAAAAACATTCAGTACTTC. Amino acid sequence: CASTPPSAKNIQYF.

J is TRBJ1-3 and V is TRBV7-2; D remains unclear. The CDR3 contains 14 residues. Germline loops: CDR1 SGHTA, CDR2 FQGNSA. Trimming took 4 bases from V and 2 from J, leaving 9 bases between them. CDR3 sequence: CASSSQSAGNTIYF. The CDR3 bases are TGTGCCAGCAGCTCCCAAAGCGCTGGAAACACCATATATTTT.

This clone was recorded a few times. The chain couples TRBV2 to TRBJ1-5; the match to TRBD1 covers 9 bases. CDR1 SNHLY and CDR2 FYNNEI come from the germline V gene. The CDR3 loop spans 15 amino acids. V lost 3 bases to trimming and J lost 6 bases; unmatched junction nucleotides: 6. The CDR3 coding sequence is TGTGCCAGCAGTGATGGGACAGGGTCCGGTCAGCCCCAGCATTTT. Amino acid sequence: CASSDGTGSGQPQHF.

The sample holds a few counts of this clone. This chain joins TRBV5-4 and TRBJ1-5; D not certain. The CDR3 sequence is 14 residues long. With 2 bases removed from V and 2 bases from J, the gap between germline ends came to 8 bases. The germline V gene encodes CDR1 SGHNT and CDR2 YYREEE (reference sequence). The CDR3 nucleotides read TGTGCCAGCAGCTTAGACCAGGGCAATCAGCCCCAGCATTTT. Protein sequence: CASSLDQGNQPQHF.

DNA for the CDR3: TGTGCCAGTAGTATAGGTGGACAACGTCTCCATGGCTACACCTTC. Protein sequence: CASSIGGQRLHGYTF. The chain joins TRBV19 to TRBJ1-2, with TRBD1 as a possible D gene (5 bases). The CDR3 has 15 residues. From germline, CDR1 is LNHDA and CDR2 SQIVND (reference sequence). Trimming shortened V by 1 base and J by 6 bases, and 15 bases separated the two germline ends.

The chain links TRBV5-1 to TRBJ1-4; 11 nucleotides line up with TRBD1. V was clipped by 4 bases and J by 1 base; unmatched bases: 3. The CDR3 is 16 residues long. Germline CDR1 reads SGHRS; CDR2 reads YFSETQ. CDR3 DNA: TGCGCCAGCAGCCCCGGGACAGGGGGAACTAATGAAAAACTGTTTTTT. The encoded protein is CASSPGTGGTNEKLFF.

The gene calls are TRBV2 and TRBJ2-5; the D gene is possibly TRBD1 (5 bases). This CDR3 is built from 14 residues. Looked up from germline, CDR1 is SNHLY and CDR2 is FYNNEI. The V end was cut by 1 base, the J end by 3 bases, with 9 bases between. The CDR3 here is CASSEVTAKETQYF. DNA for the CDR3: TGTGCCAGCAGTGAAGTGACAGCGAAAGAGACCCAGTACTTC.

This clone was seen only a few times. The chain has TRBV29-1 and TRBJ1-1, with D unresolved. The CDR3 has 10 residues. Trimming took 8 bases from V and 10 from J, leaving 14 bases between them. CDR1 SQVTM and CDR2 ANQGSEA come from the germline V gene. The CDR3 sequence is CSITSPGAFF. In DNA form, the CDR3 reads TGCAGCATTACCTCCCCCGGAGCTTTCTTT.

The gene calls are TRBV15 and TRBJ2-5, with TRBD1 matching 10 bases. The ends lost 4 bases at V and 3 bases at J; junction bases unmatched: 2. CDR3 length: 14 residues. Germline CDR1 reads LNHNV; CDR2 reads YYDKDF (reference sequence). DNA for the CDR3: TGTGCCACCAGCAAGACAGGGGGCGAAGAGACCCAGTACTTC. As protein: CATSKTGGEETQYF.

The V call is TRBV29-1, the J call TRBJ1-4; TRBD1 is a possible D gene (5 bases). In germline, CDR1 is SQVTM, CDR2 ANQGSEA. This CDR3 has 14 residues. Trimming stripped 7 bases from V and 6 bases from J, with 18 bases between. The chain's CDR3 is CSANTPGLDEKLFF. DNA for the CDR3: TGCAGCGCGAACACCCCGGGACTCGATGAAAAACTGTTTTTT.

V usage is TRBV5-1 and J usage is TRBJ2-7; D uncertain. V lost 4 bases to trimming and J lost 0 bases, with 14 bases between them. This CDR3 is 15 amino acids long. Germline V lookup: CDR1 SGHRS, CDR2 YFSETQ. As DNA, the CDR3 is TGCGCCAGCAGCCCCAATAGAACGATCTCCTACGAGCAGTACTTC. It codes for CASSPNRTISYEQYF.

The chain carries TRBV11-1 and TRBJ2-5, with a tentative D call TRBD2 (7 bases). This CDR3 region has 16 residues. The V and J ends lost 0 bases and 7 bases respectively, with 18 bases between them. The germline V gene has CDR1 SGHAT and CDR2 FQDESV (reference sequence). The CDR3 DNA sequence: TGTGCCAGCAGCTTAGCTGGCGGGGGCCACGGGGGGACCCAGTACTTC. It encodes CASSLAGGGHGGTQYF.

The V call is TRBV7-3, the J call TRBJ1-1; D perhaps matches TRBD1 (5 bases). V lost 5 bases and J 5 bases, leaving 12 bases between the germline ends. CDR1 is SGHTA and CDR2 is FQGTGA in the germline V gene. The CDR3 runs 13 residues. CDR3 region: CASSIGTRTEAFF. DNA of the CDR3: TGTGCCAGCAGCATAGGGACTCGTACTGAAGCTTTCTTT.

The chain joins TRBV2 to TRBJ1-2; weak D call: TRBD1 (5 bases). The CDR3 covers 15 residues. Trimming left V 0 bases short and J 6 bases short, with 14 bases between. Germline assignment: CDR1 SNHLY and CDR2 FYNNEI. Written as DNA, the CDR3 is TGTGCCAGCAGTGAAGCGCCTTCGGGGGGAAATGGCTACACCTTC. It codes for CASSEAPSGGNGYTF.

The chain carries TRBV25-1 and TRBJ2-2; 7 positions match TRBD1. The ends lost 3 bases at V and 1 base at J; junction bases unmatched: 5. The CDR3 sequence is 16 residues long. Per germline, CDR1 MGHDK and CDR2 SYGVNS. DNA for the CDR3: TGTGCCAGCAGTGACACAGGGGTCGGGAACACCGGGGAGCTGTTTTTT. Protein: CASSDTGVGNTGELFF.

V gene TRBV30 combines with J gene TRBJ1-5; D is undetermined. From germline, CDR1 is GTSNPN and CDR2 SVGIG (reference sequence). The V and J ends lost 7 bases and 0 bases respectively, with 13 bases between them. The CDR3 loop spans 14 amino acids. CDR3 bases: TGTGCCTCTCAGACTGGCTCTAGCAATCAGCCCCAGCATTTT. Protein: CASQTGSSNQPQHF. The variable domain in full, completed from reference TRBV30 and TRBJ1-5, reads SQTIHQWPATLVQPVGSPLSLECTVEGTSNPNLYWYRQAAGRGLQLLFYSVGIGQISSEVPQNLSASRPQDRQFILSSKKLLLSDSGFYLCASQTGSSNQPQHFGDGTRLSIL.

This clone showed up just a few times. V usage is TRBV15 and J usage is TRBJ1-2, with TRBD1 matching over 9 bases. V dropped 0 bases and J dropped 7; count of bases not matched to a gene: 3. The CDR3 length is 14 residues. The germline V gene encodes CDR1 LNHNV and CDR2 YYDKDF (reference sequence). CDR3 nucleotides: TGTGCCACCAGCAGAGAAGGACAGGGGTCTGGCTACACCTTC. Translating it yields CATSREGQGSGYTF.

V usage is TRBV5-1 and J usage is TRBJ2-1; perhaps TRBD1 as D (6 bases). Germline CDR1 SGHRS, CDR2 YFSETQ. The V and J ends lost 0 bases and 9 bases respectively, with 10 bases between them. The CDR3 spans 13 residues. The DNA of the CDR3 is TGCGCCAGCAGCTTGGATCGAGGGGGTGAGCAGTTCTTC. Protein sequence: CASSLDRGGEQFF.

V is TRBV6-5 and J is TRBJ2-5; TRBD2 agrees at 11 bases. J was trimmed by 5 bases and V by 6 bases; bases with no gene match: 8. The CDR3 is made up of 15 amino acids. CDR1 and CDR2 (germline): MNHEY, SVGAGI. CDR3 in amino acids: CASSLAGGPVETQYF. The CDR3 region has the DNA TGTGCCAGCAGCTTAGCGGGGGGGCCCGTGGAGACCCAGTACTTC.

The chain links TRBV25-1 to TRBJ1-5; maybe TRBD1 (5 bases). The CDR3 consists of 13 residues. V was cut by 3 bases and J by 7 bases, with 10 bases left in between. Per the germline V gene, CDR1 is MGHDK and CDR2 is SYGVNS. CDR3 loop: CASSEVSGQPQHF. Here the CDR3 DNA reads TGTGCCAGCAGTGAGGTTTCAGGGCAGCCCCAGCATTTT. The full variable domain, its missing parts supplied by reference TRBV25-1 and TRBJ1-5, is EADIYQTPRYLVIGTGKKITLECSQTMGHDKMYWYQQDPGMELHLIHYSYGVNSTEKGDLSSESTVSRIRTEHFPLTLESARPSHTSQYLCASSEVSGQPQHFGDGTRLSIL.

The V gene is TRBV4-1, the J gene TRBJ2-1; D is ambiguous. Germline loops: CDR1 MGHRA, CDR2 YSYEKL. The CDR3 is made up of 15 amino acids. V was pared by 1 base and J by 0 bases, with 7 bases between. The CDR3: CASSQVESSYNEQFF. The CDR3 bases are TGCGCCAGCAGCCAAGTGGAGAGCTCCTACAATGAGCAGTTCTTC.